This is a list of T cell receptor beta chains from one sample in a study of post-analysis software for immune sequencing data. TCRdb called the PCR reads again in MiXCR, with one record for every CDR3 protein. The data contain 600,000 to 700,000 distinct CDR3 sequences, over 45% of them singletons. The sample was blood. These receptors all stem from a girl aged 2 to 9 with multiple sclerosis. Each CDR3 is given with its conserved first and last residue. Each record gives: CDR3 length, V gene, J gene, clone size, CDR3 protein. Clone size is not always given. Where it is, it says once, few, many or a class for expanded clones.

length: 14; V: TRBV20-1; J: TRBJ2-1; size: NA; CDR3: CSARDGGRLNEQFF
length: 17; V: TRBV7-9; J: TRBJ2-1; size: few; CDR3: CASSSRTGTGSYNEQFF
length: 15; V: TRBV5-1; J: NA; size: NA; CDR3: CASSLAPAGAETQYF
length: 14; V: TRBV15; J: TRBJ1-1; size: NA; CDR3: CATSRVRMNTEAFF
length: 12; V: TRBV9; J: TRBJ2-1; size: NA; CDR3: CASSGYYDEQFF
length: 13; V: TRBV4-2; J: TRBJ2-1; size: few; CDR3: CASSQDLGDEQFF
length: 15; V: TRBV4-3; J: TRBJ1-2; size: NA; CDR3: CASSLDHPGDNGYTF
length: 12; V: TRBV10-3; J: TRBJ2-1; size: NA; CDR3: CASQGPYNEQFF
length: 13; V: TRBV6-1; J: TRBJ1-1; size: NA; CDR3: CASSEVRDTEAFF
length: 15; V: TRBV5-1; J: TRBJ2-7; size: many; CDR3: CASSLVSGSSYEQYF
length: 15; V: TRBV6-2/TRBV6-3; J: TRBJ2-5; size: NA; CDR3: CASSYGGDDQETQYF
length: 17; V: TRBV4-1; J: TRBJ1-6; size: NA; CDR3: CASSHPAAGPYNSPLHF
length: 14; V: TRBV12-3/TRBV12-4; J: TRBJ1-2; size: NA; CDR3: CASSLGHPGHGYTF
length: 13; V: TRBV3-1; J: TRBJ2-5; size: few; CDR3: CASSQNRGETQYF
length: 16; V: TRBV4-2; J: TRBJ1-2; size: NA; CDR3: CASSQEGGQANYGYTF
length: 14; V: TRBV7-2; J: TRBJ2-2; size: once; CDR3: CASSPPGYTGELFF
length: 13; V: TRBV4-1; J: TRBJ1-1; size: NA; CDR3: CASSQPDRVGAFF
length: 17; V: TRBV6-5; J: TRBJ2-7; size: few; CDR3: CASSYSLRDSGGYEQYF
length: 13; V: TRBV29-1; J: TRBJ2-7; size: few; CDR3: CSPAPGETYEQYF
length: 16; V: TRBV4-3; J: TRBJ1-6; size: NA; CDR3: CASSQEEHNQGSPLHF
length: 14; V: TRBV29-1; J: TRBJ1-2; size: NA; CDR3: CSVEEGQGAYGYTF
length: 14; V: TRBV29-1; J: TRBJ2-1; size: NA; CDR3: CSVLRLAGGTEQFF
length: 13; V: TRBV7-9; J: TRBJ1-2; size: NA; CDR3: CASSRAGGYGYTF
length: 16; V: TRBV4-1; J: TRBJ1-2; size: NA; CDR3: CASSQPTGRRQDGYTF
length: 11; V: TRBV29-1; J: TRBJ1-1; size: NA; CDR3: CSVDSHTEAFF
length: 14; V: TRBV12-3/TRBV12-4; J: TRBJ2-3; size: NA; CDR3: CASSLRWRTDTQYF
length: 15; V: TRBV12-3/TRBV12-4; J: TRBJ2-1; size: NA; CDR3: CASTKRREYVNEQFF
length: 14; V: TRBV11-2; J: TRBJ1-5; size: few; CDR3: CASSLTGVGQPQHF
length: 17; V: TRBV9; J: NA; size: NA; CDR3: CASSVGGLAGEGHEQYF
length: 16; V: TRBV6-2/TRBV6-3; J: TRBJ2-1; size: NA; CDR3: CASSGGGLAKKNEQFF
length: 19; V: TRBV6-2/TRBV6-3; J: TRBJ2-6; size: few; CDR3: CASSSLTGSQWPGANVLTF
length: 18; V: TRBV4-2; J: TRBJ2-1; size: NA; CDR3: CASSQGILLAGGLNEQFF
length: 19; V: TRBV7-8; J: TRBJ2-1; size: NA; CDR3: CASSSRVRRLAGAYNEQFF
length: 15; V: TRBV9; J: TRBJ2-2; size: NA; CDR3: CASSPWGGSTGELFF
length: 15; V: TRBV20-1; J: TRBJ2-7; size: NA; CDR3: CSAYGGLAGAYEQYF
length: 12; V: TRBV29-1; J: TRBJ1-2; size: NA; CDR3: CSVEGAFYGYTF
length: 12; V: TRBV20-1; J: TRBJ1-2; size: NA; CDR3: CSASGGRGGYTF
length: 15; V: TRBV7-6; J: TRBJ2-7; size: NA; CDR3: CASSLEAGGRGEQYF
length: 11; V: TRBV6-1; J: TRBJ2-7; size: NA; CDR3: CASRGTYEQYF
length: 13; V: TRBV7-6; J: TRBJ2-3; size: few; CDR3: CASSLGRLDTQYF
length: 14; V: TRBV15; J: TRBJ1-6; size: NA; CDR3: CATSRDGRIAPLHF
length: 18; V: TRBV29-1; J: TRBJ2-4; size: NA; CDR3: CSVVPGGDPLIAKNIQYF
length: 17; V: TRBV6-2/TRBV6-3; J: TRBJ2-1; size: NA; CDR3: CASSYSRGLAGVTEQFF
length: 17; V: TRBV6-5; J: TRBJ2-1; size: NA; CDR3: CASRYFPGLAGEDEQFF
length: 16; V: TRBV7-7; J: TRBJ2-1; size: NA; CDR3: CASSSSGTGTTSEQFF
length: 16; V: TRBV7-9; J: TRBJ2-4; size: NA; CDR3: CASSLVNGLTKNIQYF
length: 14; V: TRBV12-3/TRBV12-4; J: TRBJ2-7; size: few; CDR3: CASSYSGSTYEQYF
length: 18; V: TRBV5-1; J: TRBJ2-5; size: NA; CDR3: CASSWGGLDRVIQETQYF
length: 15; V: TRBV6-6; J: TRBJ2-4; size: NA; CDR3: CASSSTGMTKNIQYF
length: 13; V: TRBV10-1; J: TRBJ2-3; size: few; CDR3: CATGTSRTDTQYF
length: 14; V: TRBV6-5; J: TRBJ1-4; size: once; CDR3: CASSSGDSNEKLFF